This T cell receptor (beta chain) came from a study of blood T cell repertoires in COVID-19. Cohort assignment relied on participant-reported clinical history. The CDR3 is 11 amino acids. Trimming stripped 2 bases from V and 7 bases from J, with 8 bases between. The germline V gene has CDR1 GTSNPN and CDR2 SVGIG (reference sequence). Clones were read by immunoSEQ multiplex PCR, and TCRdb kept only the in-frame ones, dropping some. The sample has about 300,000 clones, over 75% seen once. The V and J genes are TRBV30 and TRBJ1-2; no definite D call. Material for sequencing was PBMCs or T cells enriched from blood (not recorded which). The TCR comes from a woman aged 30 to 39 who had recovered from COVID-19. The CDR3 nucleotides are TGTGCCTGGAGTTGGCAAGTTGGCTACACCTTC. It yields the protein CAWSWQVGYTF.